The rows below give T cell receptor beta chains drawn from one sample of a study of vaccination effects on CD4 cells after COVID-19. The protocol was immunoSEQ multiplex PCR, while the TCRdb copy is restricted to in-frame clones and leaves out a portion. This table has around 67,000 clones, around 80% appearing once. These receptors have no identified antigens. This sample comprised CD4+ T cells from PBMCs cultured with HCoV-229E spike peptides, obtained after COVID-19 vaccination. These TCRs come from a human donor who received a COVID-19 vaccine. Both conserved end residues are part of each CDR3.

CDR3 length,V gene,CDR3 protein
16,TRBV19,CASSLLAGSSTDTQYF
16,TRBV19,CASKVLGASGTGELFF
14,TRBV15,CATSRDPGADTQYF
14,TRBV2,CASTGTGGTQPQHF
13,TRBV9,CASSSRSDGELFF
14,TRBV2,CASKTGNRDTEAFF
12,TRBV30,CAWSQGALGYTF
15,TRBV6-5,CASSYSRGARDTQYF
16,TRBV6-1,CASSEPGLAKGETQYF
15,TRBV16,CASSPPGTGGYGYTF
14,TRBV7-8,CASSLDRGAFEAFF
14,TRBV7-3,CASSTTTGSTEAFF